One sample yielded the 5 T cell receptor beta chains listed below, sequenced in a study of T-cell reconstitution after alpha-beta-depleted transplantation in children. Preparation of the TCRbeta library was carried out with unique molecular identifiers. TCRdb redid the calling of the PCR reads with MiXCR, one entry per CDR3 protein. The profile covers under 60,000 distinct CDR3 sequences, with under 6% appearing a single time and around 30% taken by the ten largest. The sample here was PBMCs, mostly from graft donor cells, taken 60 days after TCRalphabeta/CD19-depleted stem cell transplant. Receptor source: a female patient under 10 years old who had a stem cell transplant for aplastic anemia, so the T cells may come from the graft donor.

The chain links TRBV6-1 to TRBJ2-2; 8 bases map to TRBD2. Germline V gives CDR1 MNHNS, CDR2 SASEGT. V lost 7 bases to trimming and J lost 0 bases; unmatched junction nucleotides: 7. This CDR3 contains 16 residues. The CDR3 reads CASTRSGETNTGELFF. In nucleotides, the CDR3 is TGTGCCAGCACCCGTAGCGGGGAGACGAACACCGGGGAGCTGTTTTTT.

This clonotype was recorded a few times. V and J are TRBV12-3 or TRBV12-4 and TRBJ1-2, with a tentative D call TRBD1 (6 bases). This CDR3 comprises 14 residues. Trimming shortened V by 4 bases and J by 13 bases, and 22 bases separated the two germline ends. The chain's CDR3 is CASSSLFNRAIFTF. In DNA, the CDR3 is TGTGCCAGCAGTTCACTTTTTAACAGGGCCATCTTCACCTTC.

This clonotype was counted ten times or more. The genes are TRBV11-3 and TRBJ2-7, with D unclear. Germline V gene sequence: CDR1 SGHNT, CDR2 YENEEA. CDR3 size: 14 residues. V was pared by 0 bases and J by 3 bases, with 9 bases between. CDR3 region: CASSLERSSYEQYV. The CDR3 DNA follows: TGTGCCAGCAGCTTAGAGCGATCCAGCTACGAGCAGTACGTC.

This clonotype occurred many times. The chain has TRBV29-1 and TRBJ1-1; D is possibly TRBD1 (5 bases). The CDR3 has 10 residues. V lost 6 bases to trimming and J lost 10 bases, with 12 bases between them. Germline V gives CDR1 SQVTM, CDR2 ANQGSEA. The CDR3 DNA reads as TGCAGCGTGGGGACCACGGGAGCTTTCTTT. Residues: CSVGTTGAFF.

In its sample, this clonotype was seen a few times. The J gene is TRBJ1-1, the V gene TRBV3-1; TRBD1 aligns across 8 bases. Germline-derived CDR1 and CDR2 are LGHDT and YNNKEL (reference sequence). Germline trimming cut 3 bases from V and 4 bases from J; bases unmatched to any gene: 4. CDR3 length: 14 amino acids. CDR3 bases: TGTGCCAGCAGCCATTTCCAGGGGGCCACTGAAGCTTTCTTT. Translating it yields CASSHFQGATEAFF.